This T cell receptor (beta chain) was sequenced during a study of blood T cell repertoires in COVID-19. Study context: Sites across the United States, Italy and Spain contributed samples from acute and convalescent COVID-19. T cells, B-cell-depleted T cells, or PBMCs supplied cDNA or gDNA.

From germline, CDR1 is MDHEN and CDR2 SYDVKM. Trimming left V 6 bases short and J 0 bases short, with 10 bases between. This CDR3 comprises 14 residues. Under the authors' procedure: How many nucleated cells were present was estimated from reference gene primer amplification. Some clones are missing from TCRdb's copy, which holds only in-frame ones; the method was immunoSEQ multiplex PCR. The V and J calls and clone size are taken from that table; D and trimming were inferred from the DNA. The table lists approximately 240,000 clones, roughly 85% of them singletons. J is TRBJ2-3 and V is TRBV28, with D unclear. Sequencing used peripheral blood. The TCR sequence derives from a man over 45 who had recovered from COVID-19. The CDR3 nucleotides are TGTGCCAGCAGCGAACCCGGGAGCACAGATACGCAGTATTTT. This codes for CASSEPGSTDTQYF.